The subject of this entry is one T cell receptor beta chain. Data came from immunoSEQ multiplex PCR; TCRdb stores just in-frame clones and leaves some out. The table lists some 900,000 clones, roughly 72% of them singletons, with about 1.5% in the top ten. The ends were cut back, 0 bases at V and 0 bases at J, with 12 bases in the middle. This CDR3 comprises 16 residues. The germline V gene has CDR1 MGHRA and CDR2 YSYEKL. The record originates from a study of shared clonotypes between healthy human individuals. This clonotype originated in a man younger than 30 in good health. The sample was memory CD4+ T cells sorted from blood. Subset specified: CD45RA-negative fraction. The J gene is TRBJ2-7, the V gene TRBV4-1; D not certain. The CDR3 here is CASSQDRNGYSYEQYF. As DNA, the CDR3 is TGCGCCAGCAGCCAAGATCGGAACGGTTACTCCTACGAGCAGTACTTC.